This passage covers 17 T cell receptor beta chains from one sample sequenced in a study of regulatory T cells in long-lasting Graves disease. Specified time point: persistent/refractory GD, antithyroid drugs over 5 years with positive TRAb. After RNA was extracted from PBMCs, the TCR library was made from it. Assembly of TCR beta libraries relied on iRepertoire HTBI primers together with Arm-PCR of CDR3 regions. TCRdb independently ran MiXCR on the multiplex PCR reads; one entry per CDR3 protein. The sample carries 300,000 to 350,000 distinct CDR3 sequences, 15% to 20% recorded once. The starting material was peripheral blood mononuclear cells (PBMCs), obtained when the disease was refractory, from a patient treated with antithyroid drugs. These receptors were collected from a female donor with Graves disease.

The V call is TRBV19, the J call TRBJ2-7, with 7 bases lining up with TRBD1. CDR3 size: 13 residues. Germline loops: CDR1 LNHDA, CDR2 SQIVND (reference sequence). The V and J ends lost 5 bases and 3 bases, in that order; junction bases with no gene match: 4. In DNA form, the CDR3 reads TGTGCCAGTAGTCGTAACAGGGGCTACGAGCAGTACTTC. It translates to CASSRNRGYEQYF.

This clonotype was seen a handful of times. The CDR3 loop is CASSRWGKETQYF. The CDR3 nucleotides are TGTGCCAGCAGTCGATGGGGGAAGGAGACCCAGTACTTC. The V gene is TRBV6-1, the J gene TRBJ2-5; D assignment may be TRBD1 or TRBD2 (5 bases each). The V and J ends lost 5 bases and 5 bases respectively, with 12 bases between them. This CDR3 is built from 13 residues. From germline, CDR1 is MNHNS and CDR2 SASEGT.

V usage is TRBV19 and J usage is TRBJ2-7; no clear D gene. Germline values: CDR1 LNHDA, CDR2 SQIVND (reference sequence). V lost 3 bases, J lost 7 bases, and 13 bases lay in between. The CDR3 has 13 amino acids. The CDR3 DNA is TGTGCCAGTAGTATGTCGGCGGCGCGGGAGCAGTACTTC. The encoded protein is CASSMSAAREQYF.

Ten or more counts support this clonotype. This chain joins TRBV6-5 and TRBJ2-7; 13 positions agree with TRBD2. The CDR3 covers 17 residues. Germline CDR1 and CDR2: MNHEY and SVGAGI. V trimming: 0 bases; J trimming: 4 bases; junction bases outside the gene matches: 6. The CDR3 DNA is TGTGCCAGCAGTTACTCAAAGACTAGCGGGAGGATTTACGAGCAGTACTTC. This codes for CASSYSKTSGRIYEQYF.

The CDR3 sequence is CAAGGGTSPGNTIYF. In DNA form, the CDR3 reads TGTGCAGCAGGGGGGGGGACGAGCCCTGGAAACACCATATATTTT. This chain connects TRBV3-1 to TRBJ1-3; 7 nucleotides match TRBD1. The CDR3 has 15 residues. Germline CDR1 reads LGHDT; CDR2 reads YNNKEL (reference sequence).

This clonotype came up many times. V usage is TRBV7-3 and J usage is TRBJ1-1; D not resolved. Trimming cost V 2 bases and J 6 bases, with 13 bases left between them. The germline V gene encodes CDR1 SGHTA and CDR2 FQGTGA. This CDR3 comprises 14 residues. The CDR3 region has the DNA TGTGCCAGCAGCTTACGAGCAGACGGTCCTGAAGCTTTCTTT. Residues: CASSLRADGPEAFF. Using reference TRBV7-3 and TRBJ1-1 for the parts outside the CDR3, the full variable domain is GAGVSQTPSNKVTEKGKYVELRCDPISGHTALYWYRQSLGQGPEFLIYFQGTGAADDSGLPNDRFFAVRPEGSVSTLKIQRTERGDSAVYLCASSLRADGPEAFFGQGTRLTVV.

This clonotype was observed a few times. This rearrangement joins TRBV15 to TRBJ1-1; tentatively, D is TRBD1 (6 bases). CDR1 and CDR2 (germline): LNHNV, YYDKDF (reference sequence). The CDR3 totals 16 residues. Trimming pared 0 bases from V and 5 bases from J, leaving 16 bases between. CDR3 amino acids: CATSRDYIQGMTEAFF. The CDR3, as DNA: TGTGCCACCAGCAGAGATTATATCCAGGGGATGACTGAAGCTTTCTTT.

This clonotype was detected many times. V usage is TRBV6-1 and J usage is TRBJ2-5; D is unresolved. Trimming shortened V by 6 bases and J by 9 bases, and 17 bases separated the two germline ends. This CDR3 has 13 residues. Germline values: CDR1 MNHNS, CDR2 SASEGT. The CDR3 sequence: CASRFGGAWAQYF. DNA of the CDR3: TGTGCCAGCAGGTTTGGCGGCGCGTGGGCCCAGTACTTC.

This clonotype was found many times. In nucleotides, the CDR3 is TGTGCCAGCAGCTTATTTGCCGGGACAGGGAGAGGAGAGACCCAGTACTTC. Translation gives CASSLFAGTGRGETQYF. The chain links TRBV11-2 to TRBJ2-5, with 9 bases that match TRBD1. The CDR3 is made up of 17 amino acids. The J segment lost 4 bases and the V segment lost 2 bases, leaving 11 bases of the junction unmatched. Germline-derived CDR1 and CDR2 are SGHAT and FQNNGV.

The J gene is TRBJ2-5, the V gene TRBV7-9; maybe TRBD1 (6 bases). This CDR3 is built from 15 residues. Trimming took 5 bases from V and 5 from J, leaving 18 bases between them. CDR1 SEHNR and CDR2 FQNEAQ come from the germline V gene (reference sequence). The CDR3 is CASSPVKERGETQYF. CDR3 coding DNA: TGTGCCAGCAGCCCAGTGAAGGAGAGGGGGGAGACCCAGTACTTC.

This clonotype was found many times. The chain recombines TRBV28 with TRBJ2-7; 10 bases are a match to TRBD2. The ends lost 5 bases at V and 6 bases at J; junction bases unmatched: 10. Germline V lookup: CDR1 MDHEN, CDR2 SYDVKM. This CDR3 comprises 15 residues. The CDR3: CASSTDSGRYGEQYF. The CDR3 region has the DNA TGTGCCAGCAGTACCGATAGCGGGAGGTATGGCGAGCAGTACTTC.

This clonotype was counted at least ten times. The chain recombines TRBV19 with TRBJ1-5, with D perhaps TRBD1 (5 bases). The V end lost 4 bases, the J end lost 3 bases, and 16 bases lay between the germline ends. Germline V gives CDR1 LNHDA, CDR2 SQIVND (reference sequence). The CDR3 is 16 residues long. The CDR3, as DNA: TGTGCCAGTAGTACGCATTCGGGGGACGTCAATCAGCCCCAGCATTTT. Residues: CASSTHSGDVNQPQHF.

In its sample, this clonotype was seen many times. The V and J genes are TRBV11-1 and TRBJ1-2; the D is unclear. V lost 3 bases to trimming and J lost 4 bases, with 21 bases between them. The CDR3 is made up of 17 amino acids. From germline, CDR1 is SGHAT and CDR2 FQDESV (reference sequence). The DNA for the CDR3 is TGTGCCAGCAGCTTCCCGGACGGGGAGGATCCCATCTATGGCTACACCTTC. It encodes CASSFPDGEDPIYGYTF.

In this sample, this clonotype turned up a few times. The chain carries TRBV30 and TRBJ2-3; 7 nucleotides match TRBD1. Germline CDR1 reads GTSNPN; CDR2 reads SVGIG (reference sequence). The junction had 5 bases not matched to a gene; V was cut back by 8 bases and J by 0 bases. This CDR3 has 13 residues. CDR3 DNA: TGTGCCGGCAGGACAGGTAGCACAGATACGCAGTATTTT. Translated, it gives CAGRTGSTDTQYF.

A single count supports this clonotype. The DNA for the CDR3 is TGTGCCAGCTCACCACGAGCAGCTATCTATAATTCACCCCTCCACTTT. It specifies CASSPRAAIYNSPLHF. This chain connects TRBV18 to TRBJ1-6; D gene uncertain. CDR3 length: 16 residues. Germline V gene data show CDR1 as KGHSH and CDR2 as LQKENI. The V gene lost 1 base and the J gene lost 3 bases, with 10 bases spanning the gap.

This rearrangement joins TRBV6-5 to TRBJ1-1, with 8 bases that match TRBD1. The CDR3 has 15 amino acids. The V segment lost 4 bases and the J segment 5 bases; nucleotides outside the gene matches: 9. Germline CDR1 reads MNHEY; CDR2 reads SVGAGI. In DNA form, the CDR3 reads TGTGCCAGCAGTTCCCCCGCGACAGGGGAGACTGAAGCTTTCTTT. It yields the protein CASSSPATGETEAFF.

Many counts were recorded for this clonotype. The rearrangement uses TRBV20-1 and TRBJ2-7; 8 bases map to TRBD1. Germline V CDR1 and CDR2: DFQATT, SNEGSKA (reference sequence). Germline trimming cut 2 bases from V and 2 bases from J; bases unmatched to any gene: 17. The CDR3 length is 18 residues. The DNA of the CDR3 is TGCAGTGCTAGACCTGGGGTTGTAAGGGACAGGCGTCCCTACGAGCAGTACTTC. Translating gives CSARPGVVRDRRPYEQYF.